This TCR beta chain was retrieved from a study of graft-versus-host responses after intestinal transplantation. Background on the study: The transplants performed in recipients were multivisceral, liver-intestinal, or isolated intestinal. Uniformly, recipients were administered anti-thymocyte globulin induction with subsequent tacrolimus and steroids for approximately three years. Study findings and constraints: GvH clones occurred in recipient marrow; some first appeared in ileum or blood. Clonal ratios of graft-versus-host to host-versus-graft in allografts were high for patients exhibiting graft-donor T cell macrochimerism.

TCRdb keeps only in-frame clones here, not all; method: immunoSEQ multiplex PCR. Of roughly 90,000 clones in the sample, around 89% were seen once. A remark on this clone: Its specificity is unknown.

Trimming shortened V by 2 bases and J by 5 bases, and 15 bases separated the two germline ends. In germline, CDR1 is SGHTA, CDR2 FQGNSA. CDR3 size: 15 residues. Sequenced material: unstimulated CD4+ T cells sorted from spleen or lymph node cells, taken before transplant. The source is a human donor who was the organ donor for an intestinal transplant. This chain connects TRBV7-2 to TRBJ2-5; D perhaps matches TRBD1 (6 bases). CDR3: CASSLKSGDVETQYF. The CDR3 DNA sequence: TGTGCCAGCAGCTTAAAGTCAGGGGATGTGGAGACCCAGTACTTC.